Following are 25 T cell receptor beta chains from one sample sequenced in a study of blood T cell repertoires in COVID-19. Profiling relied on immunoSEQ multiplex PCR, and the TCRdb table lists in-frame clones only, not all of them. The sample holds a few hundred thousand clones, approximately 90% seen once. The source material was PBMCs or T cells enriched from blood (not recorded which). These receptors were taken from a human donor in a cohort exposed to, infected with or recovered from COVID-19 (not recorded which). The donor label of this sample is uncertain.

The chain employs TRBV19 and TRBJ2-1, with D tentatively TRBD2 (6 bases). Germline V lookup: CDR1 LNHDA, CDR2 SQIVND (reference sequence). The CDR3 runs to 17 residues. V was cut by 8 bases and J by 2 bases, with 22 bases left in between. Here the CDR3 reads CASHGAGPLGTYNEQFF. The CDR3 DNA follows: TGTGCCAGTCATGGAGCGGGTCCCTTAGGGACCTACAATGAGCAGTTCTTC.

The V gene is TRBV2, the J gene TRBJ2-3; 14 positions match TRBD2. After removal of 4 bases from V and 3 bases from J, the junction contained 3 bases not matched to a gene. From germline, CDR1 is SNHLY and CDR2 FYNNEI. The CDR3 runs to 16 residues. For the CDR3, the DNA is TGTGCCAGCAGTGCACGGACTAGCGGGGGGACAGATACGCAGTATTTT. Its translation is CASSARTSGGTDTQYF.

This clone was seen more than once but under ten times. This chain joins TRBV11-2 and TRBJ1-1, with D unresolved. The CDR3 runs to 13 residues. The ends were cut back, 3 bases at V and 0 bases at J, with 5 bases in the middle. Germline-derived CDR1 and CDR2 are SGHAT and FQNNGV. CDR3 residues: CASSFILNTEAFF. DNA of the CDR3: TGTGCCAGCAGCTTTATCTTGAACACTGAAGCTTTCTTT.

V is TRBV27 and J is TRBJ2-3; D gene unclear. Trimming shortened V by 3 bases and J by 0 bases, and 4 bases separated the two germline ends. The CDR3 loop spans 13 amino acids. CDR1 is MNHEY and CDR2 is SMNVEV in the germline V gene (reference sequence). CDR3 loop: CASSLASTDTQYF. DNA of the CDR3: TGTGCCAGCAGTTTGGCTAGCACAGATACGCAGTATTTT.

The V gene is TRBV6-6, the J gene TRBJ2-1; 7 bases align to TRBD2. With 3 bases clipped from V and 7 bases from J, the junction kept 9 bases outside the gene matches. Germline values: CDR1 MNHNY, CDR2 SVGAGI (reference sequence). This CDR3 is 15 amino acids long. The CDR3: CASSYGAGFRNEQFF. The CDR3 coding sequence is TGTGCCAGCAGTTATGGAGCGGGGTTCAGGAATGAGCAGTTCTTC.

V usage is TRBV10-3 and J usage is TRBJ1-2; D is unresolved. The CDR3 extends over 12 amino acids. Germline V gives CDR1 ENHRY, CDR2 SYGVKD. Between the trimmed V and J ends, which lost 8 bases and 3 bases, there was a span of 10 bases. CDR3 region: CAIREGDYGYTF. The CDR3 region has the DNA TGTGCCATCCGGGAGGGTGACTATGGCTACACCTTC.

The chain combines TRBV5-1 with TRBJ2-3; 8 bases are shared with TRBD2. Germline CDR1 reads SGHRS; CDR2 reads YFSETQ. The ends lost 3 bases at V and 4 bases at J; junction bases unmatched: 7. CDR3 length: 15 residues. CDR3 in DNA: TGCGCCAGCAGCTCAGGGACTAGTGGGGCAGATACGCAGTATTTT. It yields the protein CASSSGTSGADTQYF.

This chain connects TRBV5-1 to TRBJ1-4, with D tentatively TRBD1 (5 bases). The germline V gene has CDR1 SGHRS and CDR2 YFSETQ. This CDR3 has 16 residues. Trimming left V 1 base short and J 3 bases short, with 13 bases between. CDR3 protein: CASSLLEGHSNEKLFF. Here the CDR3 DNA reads TGCGCCAGCAGCTTGCTGGAGGGGCACTCTAATGAAAAACTGTTTTTT.

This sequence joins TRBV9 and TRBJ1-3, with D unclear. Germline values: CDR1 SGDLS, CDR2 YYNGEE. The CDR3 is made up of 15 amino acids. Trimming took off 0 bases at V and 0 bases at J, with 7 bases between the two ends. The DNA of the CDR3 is TGTGCCAGCAGCGTAGATGGGAGCTCTGGAAACACCATATATTTT. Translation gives CASSVDGSSGNTIYF.

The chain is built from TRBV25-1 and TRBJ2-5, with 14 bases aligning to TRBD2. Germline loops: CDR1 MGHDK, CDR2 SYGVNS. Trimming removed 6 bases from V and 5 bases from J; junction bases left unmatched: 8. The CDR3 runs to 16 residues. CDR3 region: CASRIEGLAGVETQYF. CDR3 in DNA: TGTGCCAGCAGAATTGAGGGACTAGCGGGGGTCGAGACCCAGTACTTC.

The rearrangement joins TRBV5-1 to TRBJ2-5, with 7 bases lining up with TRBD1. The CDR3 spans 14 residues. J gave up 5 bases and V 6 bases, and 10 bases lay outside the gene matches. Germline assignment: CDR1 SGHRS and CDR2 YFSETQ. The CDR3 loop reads CASKTGSVEETQYF. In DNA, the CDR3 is TGCGCCAGCAAGACAGGGAGTGTCGAGGAGACCCAGTACTTC.

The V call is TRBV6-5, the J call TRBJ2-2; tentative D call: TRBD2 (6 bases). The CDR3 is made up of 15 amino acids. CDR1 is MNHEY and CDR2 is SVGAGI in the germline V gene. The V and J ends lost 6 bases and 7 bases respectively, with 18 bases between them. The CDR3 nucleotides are TGTGCCAGCAGAAGAAGGGTCCTCGGGGGCGGGGAGCTGTTTTTT. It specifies CASRRRVLGGGELFF.

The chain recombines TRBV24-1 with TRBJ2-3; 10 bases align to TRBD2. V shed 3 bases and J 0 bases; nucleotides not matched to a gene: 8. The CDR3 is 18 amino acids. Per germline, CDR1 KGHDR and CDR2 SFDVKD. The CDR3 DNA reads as TGTGCCACCAGTGATATTGCGACTAGCGGGCCCAGCACAGATACGCAGTATTTT. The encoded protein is CATSDIATSGPSTDTQYF.

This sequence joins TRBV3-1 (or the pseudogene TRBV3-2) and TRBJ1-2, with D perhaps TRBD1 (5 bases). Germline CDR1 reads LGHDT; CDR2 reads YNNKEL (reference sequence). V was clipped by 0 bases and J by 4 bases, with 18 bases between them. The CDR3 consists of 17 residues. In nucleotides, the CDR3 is TGTGCCAGCAGCCAAGATTTAAGGGAAACCACAGGCTATGGCTACACCTTC. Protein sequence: CASSQDLRETTGYGYTF.

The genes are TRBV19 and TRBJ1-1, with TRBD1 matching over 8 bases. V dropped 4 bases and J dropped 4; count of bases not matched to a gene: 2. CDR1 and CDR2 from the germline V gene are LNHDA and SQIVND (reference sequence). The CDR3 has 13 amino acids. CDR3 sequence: CASSRTGITEAFF. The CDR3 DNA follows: TGTGCCAGTAGTAGGACAGGGATCACTGAAGCTTTCTTT. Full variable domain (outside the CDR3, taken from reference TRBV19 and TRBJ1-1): DGGITQSPKYLFRKEGQNVTLSCEQNLNHDAMYWYRQDPGQGLRLIYYSQIVNDFQKGDIAEGYSVSREKKESFPLTVTSAQKNPTAFYLCASSRTGITEAFFGQGTRLTVV.

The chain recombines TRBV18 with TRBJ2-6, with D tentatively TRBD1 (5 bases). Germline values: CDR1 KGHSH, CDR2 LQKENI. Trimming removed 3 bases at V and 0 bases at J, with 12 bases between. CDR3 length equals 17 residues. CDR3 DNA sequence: TGTGCCAGCTCACCCAGGGAAGCTGACTCTGGGGCCAACGTCCTGACTTTC. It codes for CASSPREADSGANVLTF.

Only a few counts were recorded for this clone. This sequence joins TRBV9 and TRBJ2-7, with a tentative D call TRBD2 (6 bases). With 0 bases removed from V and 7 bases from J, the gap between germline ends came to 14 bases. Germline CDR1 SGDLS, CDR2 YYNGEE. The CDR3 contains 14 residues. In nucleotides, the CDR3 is TGTGCCAGCAGCGTAGAGCCGGGAGTAAGGGAGCAGTACTTC. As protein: CASSVEPGVREQYF. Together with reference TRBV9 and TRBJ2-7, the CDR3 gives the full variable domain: DSGVTQTPKHLITATGQRVTLRCSPRSGDLSVYWYQQSLDQGLQFLIQYYNGEERAKGNILERFSAQQFPDLHSELNLSSLELGDSALYFCASSVEPGVREQYFGPGTRLTVT.

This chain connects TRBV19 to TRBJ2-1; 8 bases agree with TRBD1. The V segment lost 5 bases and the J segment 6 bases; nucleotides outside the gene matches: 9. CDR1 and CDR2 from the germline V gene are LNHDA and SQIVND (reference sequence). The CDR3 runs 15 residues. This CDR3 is CASSRQDRDINEQFF. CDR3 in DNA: TGTGCCAGTAGTCGCCAGGACAGGGACATCAATGAGCAGTTCTTC.

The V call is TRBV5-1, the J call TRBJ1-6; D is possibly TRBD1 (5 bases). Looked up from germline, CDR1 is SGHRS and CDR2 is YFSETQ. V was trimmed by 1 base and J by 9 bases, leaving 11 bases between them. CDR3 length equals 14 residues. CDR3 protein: CASSLTGSGSPLHF. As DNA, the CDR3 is TGCGCCAGCAGCTTGACAGGTTCGGGTTCACCCCTCCACTTT. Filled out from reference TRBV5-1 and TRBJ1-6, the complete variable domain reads KAGVTQTPRYLIKTRGQQVTLSCSPISGHRSVSWYQQTPGQGLQFLFEYFSETQRNKGNFPGRFSGRQFSNSRSEMNVSTLELGDSALYLCASSLTGSGSPLHFGNGTRLTVT.

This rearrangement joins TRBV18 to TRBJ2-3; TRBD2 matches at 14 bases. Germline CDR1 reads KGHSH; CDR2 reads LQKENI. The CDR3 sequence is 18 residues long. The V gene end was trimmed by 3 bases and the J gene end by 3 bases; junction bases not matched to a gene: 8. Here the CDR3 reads CASSPSRLAGGPTDTQYF. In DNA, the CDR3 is TGTGCCAGCTCACCTTCCAGACTAGCGGGGGGGCCGACAGATACGCAGTATTTT.

The DNA of the CDR3 is TGTGCCAGCAGCTTCAATAGTTATGAGCAGTTCTTC. It yields the protein CASSFNSYEQFF. The chain links TRBV11-3 to TRBJ2-1; no reliable D call. Trimming removed 3 bases at V and 8 bases at J, with 8 bases between. The CDR3 spans 12 residues. Looked up from germline, CDR1 is SGHNT and CDR2 is YENEEA.

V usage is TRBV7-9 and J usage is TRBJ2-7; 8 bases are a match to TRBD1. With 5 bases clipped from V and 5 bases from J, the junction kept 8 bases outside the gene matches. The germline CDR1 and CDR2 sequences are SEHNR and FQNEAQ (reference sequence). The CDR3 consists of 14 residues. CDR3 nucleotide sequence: TGTGCCAGCAGCAGGATCCAGGGGGCCCACGAGCAGTACTTC. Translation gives CASSRIQGAHEQYF.

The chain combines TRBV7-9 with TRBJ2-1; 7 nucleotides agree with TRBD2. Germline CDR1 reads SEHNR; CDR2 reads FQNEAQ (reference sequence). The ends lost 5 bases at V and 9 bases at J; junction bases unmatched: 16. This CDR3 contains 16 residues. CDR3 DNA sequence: TGTGCCAGCAGCCCTATGGGGAGTAGCGGGCGGAGTGAGCAGTTCTTC. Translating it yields CASSPMGSSGRSEQFF.

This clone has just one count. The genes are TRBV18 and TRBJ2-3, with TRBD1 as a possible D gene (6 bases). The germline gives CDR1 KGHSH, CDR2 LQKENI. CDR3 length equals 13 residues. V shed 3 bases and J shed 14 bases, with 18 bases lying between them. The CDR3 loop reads CASSPGAPGSLYF. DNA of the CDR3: TGTGCCAGCTCACCGGGGGCCCCAGGATCTCTGTATTTT.

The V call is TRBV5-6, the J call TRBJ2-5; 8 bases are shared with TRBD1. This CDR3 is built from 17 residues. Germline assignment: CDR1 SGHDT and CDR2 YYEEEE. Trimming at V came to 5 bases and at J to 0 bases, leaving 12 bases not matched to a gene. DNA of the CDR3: TGTGCCAGCAGTTCGTCAGGGGGCCGGGGGTACCAAGAGACCCAGTACTTC. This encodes CASSSSGGRGYQETQYF.